These 30 T cell receptor beta chains were sequenced from one sample in a study of CD8+ T cells in alopecia areata. As to treatment: oral pan-JAK inhibitor, 5-10 mg twice daily. Following RNA extraction, reverse transcription yielded cDNA that acted as the sequencing template. The table came from immunoSEQ multiplex PCR; TCRdb's copy has only in-frame clones and leaves some out. Counted here are roughly 190,000 clones, around 60% occurring once; the ten biggest clones make up less than 4%. The sample consisted of CD4+ T cells sorted from blood, taken at week 4, from a patient treated with tofacitinib. The receptors were sampled from a human donor with alopecia areata.

The V and J genes are TRBV4-2 and TRBJ2-7; D unclear. Germline assignment: CDR1 LGHNA and CDR2 YNFKEQ. Trimming took off 1 base at V and 0 bases at J, with 7 bases between the two ends. This CDR3 has 14 amino acids. The CDR3 DNA follows: TGTGCCAGCAGCCAAGGATCGGGCTCCTACGAGCAGTACTTC. It is translated as CASSQGSGSYEQYF.

This sequence joins TRBV15 and TRBJ2-6; D is unresolved. The CDR3 sequence is 16 residues long. Germline values: CDR1 LNHNV, CDR2 YYDKDF (reference sequence). V was pared by 3 bases and J by 2 bases, with 11 bases between. The CDR3 bases are TGTGCCACCAGCAGGACTGGTAACGCTGGGGCCAACGTCCTGACTTTC. Translating gives CATSRTGNAGANVLTF. The complete variable domain, with remaining parts taken from reference TRBV15 and TRBJ2-6, reads DAMVIQNPRYQVTQFGKPVTLSCSQTLNHNVMYWYQQKSSQAPKLLFHYYDKDFNNEADTPDNFQSRRPNTSFCFLDIRSPGLGDTAMYLCATSRTGNAGANVLTFGAGSRLTVL.

This clone was observed a few times. V and J are TRBV4-1 and TRBJ2-5; D tentatively fits TRBD1 or TRBD2 (5 bases each). CDR1 is MGHRA, CDR2 YSYEKL, per germline. The CDR3 spans 14 residues. V was shortened by 2 bases and J by 4 bases, with 11 bases between the two germline ends. The CDR3 sequence is CASSQLGTGETQYF. As DNA, the CDR3 is TGCGCCAGCAGCCAACTCGGGACGGGAGAGACCCAGTACTTC.

V usage is TRBV2 and J usage is TRBJ2-1, with TRBD1 matching 7 bases. J was trimmed by 3 bases and V by 7 bases; bases with no gene match: 3. The germline V gene has CDR1 SNHLY and CDR2 FYNNEI. The CDR3 contains 13 residues. The DNA for the CDR3 is TGTGCCAGCAAGGCAGGGGGCTACAATGAGCAGTTCTTC. Protein sequence: CASKAGGYNEQFF.

This chain joins TRBV9 and TRBJ2-2, with D unresolved. This CDR3 spans 13 amino acids. Trimming removed 4 bases from V and 1 base from J, with 5 bases in between. Germline lookup yields CDR1 SGDLS and CDR2 YYNGEE. Written as DNA, the CDR3 is TGTGCCAGCAGCTCCCTGAACACCGGGGAGCTGTTTTTT. Residues: CASSSLNTGELFF.

V and J are TRBV28 and TRBJ1-6, with D tentatively TRBD1 (5 bases). V lost 5 bases, J lost 10 bases, and 18 bases lay in between. The CDR3 has 15 amino acids. Germline V gene lookup returns CDR1 MDHEN and CDR2 SYDVKM. The CDR3 loop is CASSQRGQGYSPLHF. CDR3 nucleotides: TGTGCCAGCAGTCAGCGGGGCCAGGGTTACTCACCCCTCCACTTT.

This clone has a single count. This sequence joins TRBV29-1 and TRBJ2-1; a possible D gene is TRBD2 (6 bases). The CDR3 consists of 16 residues. Between the trimmed V and J ends, which lost 5 bases and 5 bases, there was a span of 22 bases. Per germline, CDR1 SQVTM and CDR2 ANQGSEA. This CDR3 is CSVPRGFGGLNNEQFF. CDR3 sequence (DNA): TGCAGCGTTCCCCGAGGTTTTGGGGGGTTGAACAATGAGCAGTTCTTC.

Notes on this clone: The sample holds other DNA sequences that translate to the same CDR3. The chain carries TRBV14 and TRBJ1-2, with D unclear. The germline CDR1 and CDR2 sequences are SGHDN and FVKESK. This CDR3 comprises 12 residues. The ends were cut back, 1 base at V and 5 bases at J, with 5 bases in the middle. The CDR3 protein is CASSQGPYGYTF. The DNA of the CDR3 is TGTGCCAGCAGCCAAGGCCCTTATGGCTACACCTTC. Full variable domain (outside the CDR3, taken from reference TRBV14 and TRBJ1-2): EAGVTQFPSHSVIEKGQTVTLRCDPISGHDNLYWYRRVMGKEIKFLLHFVKESKQDESGMPNNRFLAERTGGTYSTLKVQPAELEDSGVYFCASSQGPYGYTFGSGTRLTVV.

This chain links TRBV5-1 with TRBJ1-1; D possibly corresponds to TRBD1 (6 bases). V lost 0 bases and J 0 bases, leaving 18 bases between the germline ends. The CDR3 is made up of 18 amino acids. In germline, CDR1 is SGHRS, CDR2 YFSETQ. The CDR3 DNA sequence: TGCGCCAGCAGCTTGGCGGGGGGCGCTTCGTCAATGAACACTGAAGCTTTCTTT. It is translated as CASSLAGGASSMNTEAFF.

The chain has TRBV29-1 and TRBJ2-3, with D perhaps matching TRBD2 (5 bases). Germline V gene data show CDR1 as SQVTM and CDR2 as ANQGSEA. The CDR3 length is 13 residues. The V end was cut by 4 bases, the J end by 2 bases, with 10 bases between. Here the CDR3 DNA reads TGCAGCGTTGCTGGGAGAAACACAGATACGCAGTATTTT. Translation gives CSVAGRNTDTQYF.

V gene TRBV9 combines with J gene TRBJ2-7, with no clear D. V shed 4 bases and J shed 7 bases, with 18 bases lying between them. The CDR3 length is 14 residues. Germline V gene lookup returns CDR1 SGDLS and CDR2 YYNGEE. As DNA, the CDR3 is TGTGCCAGCAGCCCAGGTCGCGTGCAAAGAGAGCAGTACTTC. This codes for CASSPGRVQREQYF.

The V gene is TRBV7-9, the J gene TRBJ1-5; unclear D gene. Germline CDR1 reads SEHNR; CDR2 reads FQNEAQ (reference sequence). This CDR3 spans 13 amino acids. V was cut by 3 bases and J by 2 bases, with 5 bases left in between. This CDR3 is CASSFNGNQPQHF. The CDR3 nucleotides read TGTGCCAGCAGCTTTAACGGCAATCAGCCCCAGCATTTT. The full variable domain, with the rest looked up from reference TRBV7-9 and TRBJ1-5, is DTGVSQNPRHKITKRGQNVTFRCDPISEHNRLYWYRQTLGQGPEFLTYFQNEAQLEKSRLLSDRFSAERPKGSFSTLEIQRTEQGDSAMYLCASSFNGNQPQHFGDGTRLSIL.

The chain combines TRBV7-2 with TRBJ2-5; D is unclear. Trimming took off 6 bases at V and 2 bases at J, with 16 bases between the two ends. The CDR3 runs to 15 residues. Germline CDR1 SGHTA, CDR2 FQGNSA. The CDR3 is CASSRESWIQETQYF. CDR3 sequence (DNA): TGTGCCAGCAGTCGTGAGTCGTGGATACAAGAGACCCAGTACTTC.

The V gene is TRBV7-2, the J gene TRBJ2-7; possible D gene TRBD2, 5 bases. Germline CDR1 reads SGHTA; CDR2 reads FQGNSA. This CDR3 comprises 14 residues. Trimming pared 1 base from V and 7 bases from J, leaving 14 bases between. CDR3: CASSLVVAEGEQYF. The DNA for the CDR3 is TGTGCCAGCAGCTTAGTAGTGGCAGAGGGTGAGCAGTACTTC.

This chain uses TRBV29-1 with TRBJ1-1; D unresolved. The V end was cut by 1 base, the J end by 1 base, with 7 bases between. This CDR3 region has 13 residues. Germline CDR1 reads SQVTM; CDR2 reads ANQGSEA. This CDR3 is CSVEVVRNTEAFF. The DNA of the CDR3 is TGCAGCGTTGAAGTTGTGAGGAACACTGAAGCTTTCTTT.

This clone was picked up a small number of times. The chain links TRBV2 to TRBJ1-2, with D unclear. CDR1 is SNHLY, CDR2 FYNNEI, per germline. V lost 8 bases and J lost 0, with 4 bases in between. The CDR3 totals 11 residues. CDR3 residues: CASAANYGYTF. Written as DNA, the CDR3 is TGTGCCAGCGCGGCTAACTATGGCTACACCTTC.

The chain employs TRBV4-1 and TRBJ1-5; D is uncertain. Per germline, CDR1 MGHRA and CDR2 YSYEKL. Deletions cut 1 base from V and 0 bases from J, with 13 bases between. This CDR3 is built from 17 residues. CDR3 coding DNA: TGCGCCAGCAGCCAAGGACTCTCGCGGAGTAGCAATCAGCCCCAGCATTTT. Protein: CASSQGLSRSSNQPQHF.

The CDR3 protein is CSVDWGFQETQYF. In DNA, the CDR3 is TGCAGCGTTGATTGGGGGTTTCAAGAGACCCAGTACTTC. The chain is built from TRBV29-1 and TRBJ2-5; D possibly uses TRBD1 or TRBD2 (5 bases each). The V gene lost 3 bases and the J gene lost 2 bases, with 10 bases spanning the gap. Per germline, CDR1 SQVTM and CDR2 ANQGSEA. CDR3 length: 13 amino acids.

The sample holds a few counts of this clone. The chain links TRBV14 to TRBJ1-6; D may be TRBD1 (5 bases). In germline, CDR1 is SGHDN, CDR2 FVKESK. This CDR3 region has 16 residues. Trimming removed 1 base at V and 9 bases at J, with 16 bases between. In nucleotides, the CDR3 is TGTGCCAGCAGCCAAGCGGGGTCAGGGAGGGTTTCACCCCTCCACTTT. Translated, it gives CASSQAGSGRVSPLHF.

V gene TRBV30 combines with J gene TRBJ1-3, with 9 bases fitting TRBD1. V shed 2 bases and J 0 bases; nucleotides not matched to a gene: 2. Germline lookup yields CDR1 GTSNPN and CDR2 SVGIG (reference sequence). The length of the CDR3 is 15 residues. The CDR3 here is CAWSRDRASGNTIYF. The CDR3 region has the DNA TGTGCCTGGAGTAGGGACAGGGCCTCTGGAAACACCATATATTTT.

The chain joins TRBV29-1 to TRBJ2-7; D is possibly TRBD2 (6 bases). Trimming stripped 3 bases from V and 0 bases from J, with 15 bases between. The CDR3 totals 15 residues. Looked up from germline, CDR1 is SQVTM and CDR2 is ANQGSEA. The CDR3 sequence is CSVDRGLSSSYEQYF. CDR3 bases: TGCAGCGTTGATAGGGGACTTTCTAGCTCCTACGAGCAGTACTTC.

This clone occurred a few times. The chain carries TRBV7-2 and TRBJ2-3; 8 bases agree with TRBD2. This CDR3 contains 15 residues. The J segment lost 0 bases and the V segment lost 6 bases, leaving 5 bases of the junction unmatched. Germline CDR1 and CDR2: SGHTA and FQGNSA. CDR3 in DNA: TGTGCCAGCAGAGATAGCGGGGCTAGCACAGATACGCAGTATTTT. Its protein is CASRDSGASTDTQYF.

This chain links TRBV5-1 with TRBJ2-5; possible D gene TRBD2, 6 bases. Trimming removed 7 bases at V and 1 base at J, with 11 bases between. CDR1 and CDR2 (germline): SGHRS, YFSETQ. The length of the CDR3 is 13 residues. CDR3 region: CASHGGFQETQYF. The CDR3 DNA reads TGCGCCAGCCACGGAGGGTTCCAAGAGACCCAGTACTTC.

The V gene is TRBV30, the J gene TRBJ1-6; 7 bases map to TRBD1. V was clipped by 5 bases and J by 6 bases; unmatched bases: 10. This CDR3 has 15 residues. In germline, CDR1 is GTSNPN, CDR2 SVGIG (reference sequence). The DNA of the CDR3 is TGTGCCTGGCATAAGGCCAGACAGGGTAATTCACCCCTCCACTTT. Protein: CAWHKARQGNSPLHF.

The chain carries TRBV4-1 and TRBJ2-5; TRBD2 might be the D (5 bases). This CDR3 spans 15 amino acids. Deletions cut 2 bases from V and 5 bases from J, with 15 bases between. Germline V gene data show CDR1 as MGHRA and CDR2 as YSYEKL. The CDR3 DNA sequence: TGCGCCAGCAGCCAAAGAGCCGGGATGGGCGAGACCCAGTACTTC. Translated: CASSQRAGMGETQYF.

This clone was counted a few times. At the DNA level, this CDR3 is encoded by other sequences in the same sample as well. The chain is built from TRBV29-1 and TRBJ1-1; no definite D call. V shed 4 bases and J shed 0 bases, with 6 bases lying between them. Germline V gene lookup returns CDR1 SQVTM and CDR2 ANQGSEA. The CDR3 length is 12 residues. The CDR3, as DNA: TGCAGCGTTGCGGGTCTGAACACTGAAGCTTTCTTT. Translated, it gives CSVAGLNTEAFF. Full variable domain (outside the CDR3, taken from reference TRBV29-1 and TRBJ1-1): SAVISQKPSRDICQRGTSLTIQCQVDSQVTMMFWYRQQPGQSLTLIATANQGSEATYESGFVIDKFPISRPNLTFSTLTVSNMSPEDSSIYLCSVAGLNTEAFFGQGTRLTVV.

The chain carries TRBV20-1 and TRBJ1-1, with D perhaps TRBD1 (5 bases). This CDR3 is built from 11 residues. Deletions cut 3 bases from V and 8 bases from J, with 10 bases between. The germline gives CDR1 DFQATT, CDR2 SNEGSKA (reference sequence). CDR3 coding DNA: TGCAGTGCTAGGGGGGGAGGCGAAGCTTTCTTT. This codes for CSARGGGEAFF.

The rearrangement links TRBV12-5 to TRBJ2-1; 9 bases are a match to TRBD2. Per germline, CDR1 LGHNT and CDR2 FRNRAP. This CDR3 has 13 amino acids. Germline trimming cut 9 bases from V and 4 bases from J; bases unmatched to any gene: 4. The chain's CDR3 is CASVSGGYNEQFF. The DNA for the CDR3 is TGTGCTAGCGTTAGCGGGGGTTACAATGAGCAGTTCTTC.

V usage is TRBV7-2 and J usage is TRBJ2-5; 7 bases fit TRBD2. The CDR3 is 14 residues long. J gave up 5 bases and V 4 bases, and 7 bases lay outside the gene matches. Germline V gene data show CDR1 as SGHTA and CDR2 as FQGNSA. Written as DNA, the CDR3 is TGTGCCAGCAGCTCGACGGGGGGAGACGAGACCCAGTACTTC. Its translation: CASSSTGGDETQYF. Full variable domain (remainder filled in from reference TRBV7-2 and TRBJ2-5): GAGVSQSPSNKVTEKGKDVELRCDPISGHTALYWYRQSLGQGLEFLIYFQGNSAPDKSGLPSDRFSAERTGGSVSTLTIQRTQQEDSAVYLCASSSTGGDETQYFGPGTRLLVL.

Points on this clone: Other nucleotide sequences in the sample specify the same CDR3. As DNA, the CDR3 is TGCAGCGTGGGCCAGGGTGTCGGCTACGAGCAGTACTTC. Its translation is CSVGQGVGYEQYF. J is TRBJ2-7 and V is TRBV29-1; TRBD1 is a possible D gene (5 bases). CDR3 length equals 13 residues. V was trimmed by 6 bases and J by 3 bases, leaving 15 bases between them. Germline CDR1 and CDR2: SQVTM and ANQGSEA.